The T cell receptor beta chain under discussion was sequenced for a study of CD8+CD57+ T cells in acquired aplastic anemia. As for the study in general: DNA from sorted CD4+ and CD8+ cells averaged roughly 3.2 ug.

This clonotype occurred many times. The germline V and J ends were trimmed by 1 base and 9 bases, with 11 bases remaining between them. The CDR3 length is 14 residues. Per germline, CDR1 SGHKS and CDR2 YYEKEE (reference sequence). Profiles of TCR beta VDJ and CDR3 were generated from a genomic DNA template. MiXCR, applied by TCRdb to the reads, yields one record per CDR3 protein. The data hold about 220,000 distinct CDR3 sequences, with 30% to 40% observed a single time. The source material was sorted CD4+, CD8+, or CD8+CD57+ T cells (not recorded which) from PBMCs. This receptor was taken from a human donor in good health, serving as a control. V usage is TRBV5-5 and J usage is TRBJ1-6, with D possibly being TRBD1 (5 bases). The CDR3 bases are TGTGCCAGCAGCTTGATAGGGGTAGGTTCACCCCTCCACTTT. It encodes CASSLIGVGSPLHF. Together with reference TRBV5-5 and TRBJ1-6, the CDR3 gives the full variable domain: DAGVTQSPTHLIKTRGQQVTLRCSPISGHKSVSWYQQVLGQGPQFIFQYYEKEERGRGNFPDRFSARQFPNYSSELNVNALLLGDSALYLCASSLIGVGSPLHFGNGTRLTVT.